This T cell receptor beta chain was identified in a study of CD8+ T cells in alopecia areata. Whole-study results and caveats: Sequence data from scalp samples additionally include resident alphabeta T cells of normal skin. Patients showed less clear TCR sequence sharing than mice, possibly partly because of HLA diversity. Clonality was higher in lesional than normal scalp, especially in alopecia totalis/universalis.

The CDR3 loop spans 13 amino acids. CDR1 is MNHEY and CDR2 is SMNVEV in the germline V gene (reference sequence). With 4 bases removed from V and 2 bases from J, the gap between germline ends came to 8 bases. The authors extracted RNA and reverse transcribed it into cDNA as the sequencing template. Profiled with immunoSEQ multiplex PCR; TCRdb holds only in-frame clones, not every one. Among over 150,000 clones, 45% to 70% were seen once, and the ten largest hold roughly 5.3%. This clone was picked up one time. Its antigen remains unidentified. The receptor was isolated from a human donor in good health. The specimen was CD8+ T cells sorted from blood. V usage is TRBV27 and J usage is TRBJ1-1; maybe TRBD1 (5 bases). The CDR3 is CASSWGKNTEAFF. DNA for the CDR3: TGTGCCAGCAGTTGGGGGAAAAACACTGAAGCTTTCTTT.